This TCR beta chain was found in a study of T cell responses to AZD1222 COVID-19 vaccine. Across the whole study: Some second doses came at about 4 weeks and others at about 12 weeks; these were pooled. Regarding the study as a whole: Donors skewed white British and female; clonal diversity was possibly underestimated.

Germline loops: CDR1 SGHRS, CDR2 YFSETQ. CDR3 length equals 14 residues. V was shortened by 0 bases and J by 2 bases, with 8 bases between the two germline ends. With regard to this clone: Its antigen remains unidentified.

Repertoires were generated with immunoSEQ multiplex PCR, while TCRdb's copy carries only in-frame clones and drops some. The sample consists of 100,000 to 150,000 clones, 85% to 90% of them appearing once. The chain uses TRBV5-1 and TRBJ2-5, with D perhaps matching TRBD1 (5 bases). This TCR came from an adult in good health. The sample here was peripheral blood, taken on day 0 of AZD1222 vaccination. DNA for the CDR3: TGCGCCAGCAGCTTGGGACAGCTACAAGAGACCCAGTACTTC. It specifies CASSLGQLQETQYF.